This T cell receptor beta chain originates from a study of T-cell memory formation after mild COVID-19. Looking at the study overall: TCR clusters were mostly confined to one donor each. Study-wide results and limits: The main location of contracting CD4+ clones was CM and EM, and that of contracting CD8+ clones was EMRA.

Only a few counts were recorded for this clonotype. Antigen specificity is unknown. Germline V gene lookup returns CDR1 SGHRS and CDR2 YFSETQ. This CDR3 has 16 residues. Trimming took off 0 bases at V and 3 bases at J, with 14 bases between the two ends. TCRdb reprocessed the 5' RACE reads with MiXCR, giving one entry per CDR3 protein. The sample consists of under 250,000 distinct CDR3 sequences, over 9.5% of them appearing once. The source material was PBMCs or a T cell subset sorted from them (not recorded which). V gene TRBV5-1 combines with J gene TRBJ2-3; maybe TRBD2 (6 bases). The TCR sequence derives from a man aged 18 to 30 who had mild COVID-19 (a few samples of this study predate the infection). Cell type and time point are not known. The CDR3 bases are TGCGCCAGCAGCTTGGCCAATGGCGGAGGGACAGATACGCAGTATTTT. Translating gives CASSLANGGGTDTQYF. The full variable domain, with the rest looked up from reference TRBV5-1 and TRBJ2-3, is KAGVTQTPRYLIKTRGQQVTLSCSPISGHRSVSWYQQTPGQGLQFLFEYFSETQRNKGNFPGRFSGRQFSNSRSEMNVSTLELGDSALYLCASSLANGGGTDTQYFGPGTRLTVL.